This T cell receptor (beta chain) appears in the sequencing data of a study of tumor-infiltrating lymphocytes in primary liver carcinoma. About this clonotype itself: Relative to the germline gene, one junction end is altered; a read error may explain this.

This CDR3 is 15 amino acids long. CDR1 is MNHNY, CDR2 SVGAGI, per germline (reference sequence). The source material, roughly 20-31 mg of unsorted bulk tissue, was used to co-extract RNA and DNA. A constant-region primer served to make TCR beta cDNA from approximately 490 ng total RNA. Three nested multiplex PCR rounds, a slightly modified ARM-PCR, produced the libraries for TCR beta. The opening two PCR rounds, approximately 10 cycles each, paired TRBV1-TRBV30 forward primers with a C-beta reverse primer. TCRdb re-derived calls from the multiplex PCR reads in MiXCR, one entry per CDR3 protein. The sample includes approximately 80,000 distinct CDR3 sequences, approximately 62% of them seen just once.

The sequence was collected from a middle-aged man with primary liver carcinoma and hepatitis B virus infection. The sequenced material came from tumor-adjacent normal liver tissue. The chain recombines TRBV6-6 with TRBJ2-7; 7 bases are a match to TRBD1. For the CDR3, the DNA is TGTGCCTGCAGCCAACCGGGACAGTCCTTCTACGAGCAGTACTTC. This encodes CACSQPGQSFYEQYF.